This TCR beta chain stems from a study of shared clonotypes between healthy human individuals. The method was immunoSEQ multiplex PCR; TCRdb's version includes in-frame clones alone and lacks a portion of them. The profile shows 550,000 to 850,000 clones, less than 85% of them singletons. The CDR3 contains 17 residues. CDR1 is LNHNV and CDR2 is YYDKDF in the germline V gene (reference sequence). Trimming took 0 bases from V and 0 from J, leaving 12 bases between them. The sample was memory CD4+ T cells sorted from blood. Subset denoted: CD45RA-negative fraction. The receptor was isolated from a woman aged 30 to 39 in good health. The chain uses TRBV15 and TRBJ2-4; D perhaps matches TRBD1 (6 bases). In DNA form, the CDR3 reads TGTGCCACCAGCAGAGACTGGGACATACTAGCCAAAAACATTCAGTACTTC. This sequence encodes CATSRDWDILAKNIQYF. Using reference TRBV15 and TRBJ2-4 for the parts outside the CDR3, the full variable domain is DAMVIQNPRYQVTQFGKPVTLSCSQTLNHNVMYWYQQKSSQAPKLLFHYYDKDFNNEADTPDNFQSRRPNTSFCFLDIRSPGLGDTAMYLCATSRDWDILAKNIQYFGAGTRLSVL.